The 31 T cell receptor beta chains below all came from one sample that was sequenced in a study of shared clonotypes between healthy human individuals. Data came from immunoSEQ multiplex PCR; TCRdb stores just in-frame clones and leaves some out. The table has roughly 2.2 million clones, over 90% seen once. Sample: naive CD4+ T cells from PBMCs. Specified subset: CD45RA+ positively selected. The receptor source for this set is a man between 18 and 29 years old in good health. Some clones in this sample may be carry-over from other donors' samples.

As DNA, the CDR3 is TGTGCCATCACCCCCCGGGGAGACAATCAGCCCCAGCATTTT. Protein sequence: CAITPRGDNQPQHF. The chain recombines TRBV6-1 with TRBJ1-5; D gene unclear. V was shortened by 10 bases and J by 3 bases, with 16 bases between the two germline ends. The CDR3 loop spans 14 amino acids. The germline gives CDR1 MNHNS, CDR2 SASEGT.

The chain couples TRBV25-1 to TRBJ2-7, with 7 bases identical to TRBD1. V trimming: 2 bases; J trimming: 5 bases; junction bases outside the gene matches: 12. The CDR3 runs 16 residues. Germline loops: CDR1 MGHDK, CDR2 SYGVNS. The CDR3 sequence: CASSEKTGKFRDEQYF. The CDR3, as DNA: TGTGCCAGCAGTGAAAAGACAGGGAAGTTTCGGGACGAGCAGTACTTC.

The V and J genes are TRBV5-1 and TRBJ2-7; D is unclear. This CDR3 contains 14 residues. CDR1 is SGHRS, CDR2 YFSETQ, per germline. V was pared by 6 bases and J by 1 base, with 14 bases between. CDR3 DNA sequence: TGCGCCAGCACCAGGTCAGGAACTTCCTACGAGCAGTACTTC. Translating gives CASTRSGTSYEQYF. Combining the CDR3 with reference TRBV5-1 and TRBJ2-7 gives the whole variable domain KAGVTQTPRYLIKTRGQQVTLSCSPISGHRSVSWYQQTPGQGLQFLFEYFSETQRNKGNFPGRFSGRQFSNSRSEMNVSTLELGDSALYLCASTRSGTSYEQYFGPGTRLTVT.

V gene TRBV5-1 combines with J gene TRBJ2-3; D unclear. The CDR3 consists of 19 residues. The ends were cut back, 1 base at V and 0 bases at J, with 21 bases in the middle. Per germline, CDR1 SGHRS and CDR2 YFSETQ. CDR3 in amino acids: CASSLIVSGSFSSTDTQYF. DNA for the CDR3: TGCGCCAGCAGCTTGATCGTGTCGGGCAGCTTTTCTAGCACAGATACGCAGTATTTT. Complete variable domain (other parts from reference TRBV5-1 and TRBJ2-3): KAGVTQTPRYLIKTRGQQVTLSCSPISGHRSVSWYQQTPGQGLQFLFEYFSETQRNKGNFPGRFSGRQFSNSRSEMNVSTLELGDSALYLCASSLIVSGSFSSTDTQYFGPGTRLTVL.

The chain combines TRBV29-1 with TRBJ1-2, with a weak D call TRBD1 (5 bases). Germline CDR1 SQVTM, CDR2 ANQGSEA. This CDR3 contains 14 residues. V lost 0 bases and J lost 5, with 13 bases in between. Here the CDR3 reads CSVEDLTGLYGYTF. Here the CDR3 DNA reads TGCAGCGTTGAAGATCTCACAGGACTTTATGGCTACACCTTC. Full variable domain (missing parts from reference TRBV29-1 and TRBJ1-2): SAVISQKPSRDICQRGTSLTIQCQVDSQVTMMFWYRQQPGQSLTLIATANQGSEATYESGFVIDKFPISRPNLTFSTLTVSNMSPEDSSIYLCSVEDLTGLYGYTFGSGTRLTVV.

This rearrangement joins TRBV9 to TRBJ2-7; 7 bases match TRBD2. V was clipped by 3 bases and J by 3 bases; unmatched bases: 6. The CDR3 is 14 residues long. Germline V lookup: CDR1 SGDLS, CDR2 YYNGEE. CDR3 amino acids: CASSASLASYEQYF. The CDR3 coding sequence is TGTGCCAGCAGCGCCTCACTAGCGAGCTACGAGCAGTACTTC.

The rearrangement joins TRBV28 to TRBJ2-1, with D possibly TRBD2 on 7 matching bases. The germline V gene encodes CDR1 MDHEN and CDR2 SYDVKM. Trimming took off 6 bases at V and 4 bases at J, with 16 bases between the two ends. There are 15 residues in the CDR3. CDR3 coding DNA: TGTGCCAGCAGCGGGGGGACAAAGAAGTACAATGAGCAGTTCTTC. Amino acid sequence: CASSGGTKKYNEQFF. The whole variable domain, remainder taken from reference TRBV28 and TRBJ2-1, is DVKVTQSSRYLVKRTGEKVFLECVQDMDHENMFWYRQDPGLGLRLIYFSYDVKMKEKGDIPEGYSVSREKKERFSLILESASTNQTSMYLCASSGGTKKYNEQFFGPGTRLTVL.

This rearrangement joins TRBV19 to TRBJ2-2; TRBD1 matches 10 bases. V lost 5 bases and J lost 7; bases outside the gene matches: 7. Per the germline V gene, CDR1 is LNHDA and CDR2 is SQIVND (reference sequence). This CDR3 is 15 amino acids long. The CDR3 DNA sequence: TGTGCCAGTAGTCTACGACAGGGGGCAGTCGGGGAGCTGTTTTTT. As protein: CASSLRQGAVGELFF.

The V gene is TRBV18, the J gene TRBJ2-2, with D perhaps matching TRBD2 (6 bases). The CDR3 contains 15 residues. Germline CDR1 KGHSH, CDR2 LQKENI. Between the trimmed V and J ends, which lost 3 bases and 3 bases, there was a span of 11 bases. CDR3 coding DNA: TGTGCCAGCTCACCTTCGACTAGTCACACCGGGGAGCTGTTTTTT. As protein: CASSPSTSHTGELFF. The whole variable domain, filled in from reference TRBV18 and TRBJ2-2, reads NAGVMQNPRHLVRRRGQEARLRCSPMKGHSHVYWYRQLPEEGLKFMVYLQKENIIDESGMPKERFSAEFPKEGPSILRIQQVVRGDSAAYFCASSPSTSHTGELFFGEGSRLTVL.

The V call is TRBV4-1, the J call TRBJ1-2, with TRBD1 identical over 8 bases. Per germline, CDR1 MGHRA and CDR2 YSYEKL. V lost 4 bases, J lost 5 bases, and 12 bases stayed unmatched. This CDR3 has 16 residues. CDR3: CASSRRPTDRVYGYTF. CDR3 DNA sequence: TGCGCCAGCAGCCGCCGGCCAACGGACAGGGTATATGGCTACACCTTC.

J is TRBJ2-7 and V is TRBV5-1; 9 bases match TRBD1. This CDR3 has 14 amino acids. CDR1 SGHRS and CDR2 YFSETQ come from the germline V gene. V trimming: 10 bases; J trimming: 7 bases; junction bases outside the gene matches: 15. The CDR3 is CAGRRDRAAGEQYF. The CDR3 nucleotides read TGCGCCGGCCGGAGGGACAGGGCGGCGGGGGAGCAGTACTTC.

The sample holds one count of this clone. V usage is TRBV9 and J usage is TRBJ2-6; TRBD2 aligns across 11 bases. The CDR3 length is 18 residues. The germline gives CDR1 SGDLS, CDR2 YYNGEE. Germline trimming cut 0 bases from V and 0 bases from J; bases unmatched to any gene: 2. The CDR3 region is CASSVGLAGSSGANVLTF. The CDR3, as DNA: TGTGCCAGCAGCGTAGGACTAGCGGGGTCCTCTGGGGCCAACGTCCTGACTTTC. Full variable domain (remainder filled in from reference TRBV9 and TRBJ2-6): DSGVTQTPKHLITATGQRVTLRCSPRSGDLSVYWYQQSLDQGLQFLIQYYNGEERAKGNILERFSAQQFPDLHSELNLSSLELGDSALYFCASSVGLAGSSGANVLTFGAGSRLTVL.

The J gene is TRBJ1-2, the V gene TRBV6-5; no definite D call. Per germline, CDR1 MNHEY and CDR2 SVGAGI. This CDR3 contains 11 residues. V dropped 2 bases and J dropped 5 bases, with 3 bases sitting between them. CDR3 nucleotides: TGTGCCAGCAGTTACGAGTATGGCTACACCTTC. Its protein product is CASSYEYGYTF.

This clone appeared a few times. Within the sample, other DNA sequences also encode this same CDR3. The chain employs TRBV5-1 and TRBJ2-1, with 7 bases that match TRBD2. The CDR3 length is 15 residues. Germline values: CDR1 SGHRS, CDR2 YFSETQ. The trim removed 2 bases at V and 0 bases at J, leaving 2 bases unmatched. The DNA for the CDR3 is TGCGCCAGCAGCTTTGGCGGGAGCTCCTACAATGAGCAGTTCTTC. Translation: CASSFGGSSYNEQFF.

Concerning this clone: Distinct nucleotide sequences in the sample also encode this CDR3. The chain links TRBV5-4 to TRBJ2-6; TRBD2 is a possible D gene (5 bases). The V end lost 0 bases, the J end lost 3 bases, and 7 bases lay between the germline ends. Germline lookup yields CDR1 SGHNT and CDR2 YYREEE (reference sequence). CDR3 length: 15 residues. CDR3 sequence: CASSLGGGGANVLTF. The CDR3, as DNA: TGTGCCAGCAGCTTGGGAGGAGGTGGGGCCAACGTCCTGACTTTC.

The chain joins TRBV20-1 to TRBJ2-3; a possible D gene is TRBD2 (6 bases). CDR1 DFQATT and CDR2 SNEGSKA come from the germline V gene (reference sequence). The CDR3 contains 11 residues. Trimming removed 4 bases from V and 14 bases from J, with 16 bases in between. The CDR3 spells CSAKTSFPSYF. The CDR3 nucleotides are TGCAGTGCTAAAACTAGCTTTCCATCGTATTTT.

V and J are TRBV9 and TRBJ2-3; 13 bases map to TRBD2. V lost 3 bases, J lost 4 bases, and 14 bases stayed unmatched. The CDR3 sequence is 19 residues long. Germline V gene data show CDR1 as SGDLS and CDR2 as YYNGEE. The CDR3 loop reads CASSGHYLPGLAGADTQYF. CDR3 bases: TGTGCCAGCAGCGGACACTACCTCCCAGGACTAGCGGGGGCAGATACGCAGTATTTT.

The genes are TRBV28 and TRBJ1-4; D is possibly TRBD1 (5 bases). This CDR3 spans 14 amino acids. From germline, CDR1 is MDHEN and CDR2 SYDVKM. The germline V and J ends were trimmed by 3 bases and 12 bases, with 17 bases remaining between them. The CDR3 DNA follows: TGTGCCAGCAGTTTTCCAGGGCAGGGCCGACAACTGTTTTTT. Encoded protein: CASSFPGQGRQLFF.

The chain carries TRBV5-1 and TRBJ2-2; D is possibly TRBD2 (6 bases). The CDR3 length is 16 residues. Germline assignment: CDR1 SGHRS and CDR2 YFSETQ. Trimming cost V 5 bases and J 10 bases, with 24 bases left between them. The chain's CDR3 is CASRKAPEGPPPELFF. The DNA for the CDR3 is TGCGCCAGCAGGAAGGCACCGGAGGGACCCCCTCCGGAGCTGTTTTTT.

CDR3 loop: CASTSMGPAGGYTF. The CDR3 DNA follows: TGTGCCAGTACCTCCATGGGGCCTGCGGGGGGCTACACCTTC. The rearrangement joins TRBV19 to TRBJ1-2, with a weak D call TRBD1 (5 bases). This CDR3 is built from 14 residues. CDR1 LNHDA and CDR2 SQIVND come from the germline V gene (reference sequence). V was pared by 7 bases and J by 8 bases, with 20 bases between.

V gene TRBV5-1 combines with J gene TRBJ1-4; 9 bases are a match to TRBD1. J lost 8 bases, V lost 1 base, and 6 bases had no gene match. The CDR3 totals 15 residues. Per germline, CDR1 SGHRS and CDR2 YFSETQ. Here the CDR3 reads CASSLRGQGGEKLFF. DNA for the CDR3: TGCGCCAGCAGCTTGCGGGGACAGGGTGGAGAAAAACTGTTTTTT.

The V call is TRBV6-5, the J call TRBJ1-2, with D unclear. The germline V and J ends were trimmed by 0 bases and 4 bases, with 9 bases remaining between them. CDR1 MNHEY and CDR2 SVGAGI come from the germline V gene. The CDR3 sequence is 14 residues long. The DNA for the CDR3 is TGTGCCAGCAGTTACTCGATAATAAGCTATGGCTACACCTTC. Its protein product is CASSYSIISYGYTF.

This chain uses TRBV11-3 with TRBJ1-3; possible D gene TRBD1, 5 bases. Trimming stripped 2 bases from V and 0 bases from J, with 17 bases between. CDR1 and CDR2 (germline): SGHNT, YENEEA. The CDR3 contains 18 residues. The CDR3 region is CASSLPPSQGISGNTIYF. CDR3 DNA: TGTGCCAGCAGCTTACCCCCCAGTCAGGGAATCTCTGGAAACACCATATATTTT. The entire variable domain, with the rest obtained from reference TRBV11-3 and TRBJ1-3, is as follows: EAGVVQSPRYKIIEKKQPVAFWCNPISGHNTLYWYLQNLGQGPELLIRYENEEAVDDSQLPKDRFSAERLKGVDSTLKIQPAELGDSAVYLCASSLPPSQGISGNTIYFGEGSWLTVV.

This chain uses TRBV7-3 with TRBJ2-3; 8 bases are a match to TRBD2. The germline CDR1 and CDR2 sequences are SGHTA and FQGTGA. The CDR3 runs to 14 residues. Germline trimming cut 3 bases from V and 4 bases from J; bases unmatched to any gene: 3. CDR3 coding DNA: TGTGCCAGCAGCTTCAGCGGGAGTGCAGATACGCAGTATTTT. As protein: CASSFSGSADTQYF.

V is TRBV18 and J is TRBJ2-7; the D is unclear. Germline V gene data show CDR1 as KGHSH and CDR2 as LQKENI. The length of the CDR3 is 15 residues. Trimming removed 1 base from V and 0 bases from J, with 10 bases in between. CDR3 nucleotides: TGTGCCAGCTCACCACGGGTGAGGAGCTCCTACGAGCAGTACTTC. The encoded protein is CASSPRVRSSYEQYF.

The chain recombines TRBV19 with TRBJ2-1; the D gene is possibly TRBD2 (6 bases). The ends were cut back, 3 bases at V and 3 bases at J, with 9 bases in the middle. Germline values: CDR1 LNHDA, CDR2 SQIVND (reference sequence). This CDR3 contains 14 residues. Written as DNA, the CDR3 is TGTGCCAGTAGTATCTCGGACTACTACAATGAGCAGTTCTTC. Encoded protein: CASSISDYYNEQFF.

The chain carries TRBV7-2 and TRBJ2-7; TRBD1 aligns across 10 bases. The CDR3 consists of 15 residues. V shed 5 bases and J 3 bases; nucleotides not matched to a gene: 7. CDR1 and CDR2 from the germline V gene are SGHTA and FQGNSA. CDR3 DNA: TGTGCCAGCAGCCTAGGGACAGGGGTCCACTACGAGCAGTACTTC. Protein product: CASSLGTGVHYEQYF.

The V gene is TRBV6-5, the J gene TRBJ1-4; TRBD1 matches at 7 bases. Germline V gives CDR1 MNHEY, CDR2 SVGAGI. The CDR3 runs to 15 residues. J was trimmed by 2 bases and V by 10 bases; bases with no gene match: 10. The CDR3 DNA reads TGTGCCACCAGACAGGGAGGTTTGACTAATGAAAAACTGTTTTTT. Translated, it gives CATRQGGLTNEKLFF.

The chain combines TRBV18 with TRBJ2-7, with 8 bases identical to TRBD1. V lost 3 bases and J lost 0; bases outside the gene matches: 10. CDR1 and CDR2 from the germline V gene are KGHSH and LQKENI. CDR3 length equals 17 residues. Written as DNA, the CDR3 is TGTGCCAGCTCACCTGGACAGGGCCTTCCCAACTCCTACGAGCAGTACTTC. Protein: CASSPGQGLPNSYEQYF. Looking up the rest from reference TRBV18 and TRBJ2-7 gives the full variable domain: NAGVMQNPRHLVRRRGQEARLRCSPMKGHSHVYWYRQLPEEGLKFMVYLQKENIIDESGMPKERFSAEFPKEGPSILRIQQVVRGDSAAYFCASSPGQGLPNSYEQYFGPGTRLTVT.

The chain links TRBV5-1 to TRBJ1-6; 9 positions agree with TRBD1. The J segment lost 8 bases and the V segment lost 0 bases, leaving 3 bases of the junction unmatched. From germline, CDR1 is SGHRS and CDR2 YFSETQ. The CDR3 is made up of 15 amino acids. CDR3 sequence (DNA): TGCGCCAGCAGCTTGGTGGGACAGGGTTATTCACCCCTCCACTTT. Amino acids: CASSLVGQGYSPLHF.

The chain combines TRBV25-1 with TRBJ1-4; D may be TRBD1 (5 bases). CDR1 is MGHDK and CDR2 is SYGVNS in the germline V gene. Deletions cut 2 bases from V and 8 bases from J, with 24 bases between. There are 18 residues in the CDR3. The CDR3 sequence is CASSERPSGTGVREKLFF. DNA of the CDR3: TGTGCCAGCAGTGAACGACCATCCGGGACTGGGGTGCGGGAAAAACTGTTTTTT.